Listed below are T cell receptor beta chains from one sample, sequenced in a study of T cells in Graves' hyperthyroidism and ophthalmopathy. MiXCR, run by TCRdb on the multiplex PCR reads, gives a single entry per CDR3 protein. The data show hundreds of thousands of distinct CDR3 sequences, over 15% seen once. Sequences were obtained from blood. These receptors originate from a woman aged 45 to 65 with Graves' hyperthyroidism that later progressed to Graves' ophthalmopathy. The CDR3 runs from the conserved cysteine through the conserved F or W. Fields, in order: clone size, V gene, D gene, J gene, CDR3 protein, CDR3 DNA. A D gene is named only where the DNA matches it firmly. Size values are once, few and many counts, or a class for expanded clones, and some rows have none.

>-|TRBV9|-|TRBJ2-1
CASSQRLMAGRPNEQFF
TGTGCCAGCAGCCAGAGACTAATGGCGGGGCGACCCAATGAGCAGTTCTTC
>-|TRBV6-4|TRBD1|TRBJ1-1
CASRQGTQNTEAFF
TGTGCCAGCAGACAGGGGACTCAGAACACTGAAGCTTTCTTT
>-|TRBV19|TRBD1|TRBJ2-1
CASSPQDRGAHNEQFF
TGTGCCAGTAGTCCGCAGGACAGGGGCGCCCACAATGAGCAGTTCTTC
>many|TRBV11-3|TRBD2|TRBJ2-1
CASSYGGYGAGIRDEQFF
TGTGCCAGCAGCTACGGGGGATACGGAGCGGGGATTAGGGATGAGCAGTTCTTC
>-|TRBV18|TRBD2|TRBJ2-3
CASSPIAGVEFSTDTQYF
TGTGCCAGCTCACCCATAGCGGGGGTCGAATTTAGCACAGATACGCAGTATTTT
>many|TRBV18|-|TRBJ1-1
CASSPDSTEAFF
TGTGCCAGCAGTCCGGACAGCACTGAAGCTTTCTTT
>-|TRBV10-1|TRBD2|TRBJ2-3
CASSPTSGAYLSSTDTQYF
TGCGCCAGCTCACCTACTAGCGGGGCCTATCTTTCGAGCACAGATACGCAGTATTTT
>-|TRBV20-1|-|TRBJ1-4
CSARGAFMANEKLFF
TGCAGTGCTAGGGGGGCCTTCATGGCTAATGAAAAACTGTTTTTT
>many|TRBV11-2|TRBD1|TRBJ1-2
CASSLQPGTGPYGYTF
TGTGCCAGCAGCTTGCAACCCGGGACAGGTCCATATGGCTACACCTTC
>few|TRBV30|-|TRBJ1-6
CAWSRREDSPLHF
TGTGCCTGGAGTCGCAGGGAAGATTCACCCCTCCACTTT
>many|TRBV7-9|TRBD2|TRBJ2-1
CASSLKLAAQDEQFF
TGTGCCAGCAGCTTAAAGCTAGCGGCCCAGGATGAGCAGTTCTTC
>-|TRBV7-9|TRBD1|TRBJ2-2
CASSTGQASNTGELFF
TGTGCCAGCAGCACCGGACAGGCTTCGAACACCGGGGAGCTGTTTTTT
>-|TRBV20-1|TRBD1|TRBJ2-7
CSETGQGYEQYF
TGCAGTGAAACCGGACAGGGCTACGAGCAGTACTTC
>-|TRBV10-2|-|TRBJ2-5
CASSESPSDEETQYF
TGCGCCAGCAGTGAGTCTCCTAGTGATGAAGAGACCCAGTACTTC
>few|TRBV9|-|TRBJ1-1
CASSVDPTGTNTEAFF
TGTGCCAGCAGCGTCGATCCGACAGGCACCAACACTGAAGCTTTCTTT
>-|TRBV7-2|TRBD1|TRBJ2-7
CASSPAVVGQVTYEQYF
TGTGCCAGCAGCCCAGCGGTCGTGGGACAGGTTACCTACGAGCAGTACTTC
>many|TRBV20-1|-|TRBJ2-7
CSADRSYEQYF
TGCAGTGCTGACAGGAGCTACGAGCAGTACTTC
>-|TRBV9|TRBD1|TRBJ1-3
CASSGGPNRGITGNTIYF
TGTGCCAGCAGCGGAGGCCCGAACAGGGGAATCACTGGAAACACCATATATTTT
>-|TRBV7-8|-|TRBJ2-5
CASSLSPVAAQPPETQYF
TGTGCCAGCAGCTTAAGTCCCGTCGCGGCCCAACCACCAGAGACCCAGTACTTC
>-|TRBV7-8|-|TRBJ2-4
CASSSRRGGLLAKNIQYF
TGTGCCAGCAGCTCTAGGCGGGGCGGGTTGCTAGCCAAAAACATTCAGTACTTC
>few|TRBV19|TRBD1|TRBJ1-5
CASRGRDRGGLGVNQPQHF
TGTGCCAGTCGGGGCCGGGACAGGGGAGGGTTAGGGGTTAATCAGCCCCAGCATTTT
>many|TRBV6-2/TRBV6-3|-|TRBJ2-1
CASSWKDTNNEQFF
TGTGCCAGCAGTTGGAAGGACACAAACAATGAGCAGTTCTTC
>few|TRBV27|TRBD2|TRBJ2-3
CASRTSGGRTDTQYF
TGTGCCAGCAGGACTAGCGGGGGCCGCACAGATACGCAGTATTTT
>many|TRBV7-2|-|TRBJ1-1
CASSLVAGMTEAFF
TGTGCCAGCAGCTTAGTTGCAGGGATGACTGAAGCTTTCTTT
>few|TRBV7-9|TRBD1|TRBJ1-1
CASSLITGTGTKFF
TGTGCCAGCAGCTTGATCACCGGGACAGGGACGAAGTTCTTT
>-|TRBV27|TRBD2|TRBJ2-5
CASSRRTSRETQYF
TGTGCCAGCAGTCGTAGGACTAGCCGTGAGACCCAGTACTTC
>many|TRBV2|TRBD1|TRBJ1-6
CASSSRQGASNSPLHF
TGTGCCAGCAGCAGCCGACAGGGGGCTAGTAATTCACCCCTCCACTTT
>-|TRBV5-1|TRBD1|TRBJ1-1
CASTPDRVEAFF
TGCGCCAGCACCCCGGACAGGGTTGAAGCTTTCTTT
>many|TRBV11-2|TRBD1|TRBJ2-7
CASSSGQGAYEQYF
TGTGCCAGCAGCTCGGGACAGGGGGCTTACGAGCAGTACTTC
>many|TRBV27|-|TRBJ1-2
CASGTDLGLGTYGYTF
TGTGCCAGCGGGACGGATCTTGGCTTGGGTACCTATGGCTACACCTTC
>few|TRBV5-4|TRBD1|TRBJ1-2
CASSPRWATGMNYGYTF
TGTGCCAGCAGCCCCCGGTGGGCGACAGGGATGAACTATGGCTACACCTTC
>-|TRBV10-3|TRBD1|TRBJ1-2
CAISESPTGSGYTF
TGTGCCATCAGTGAGTCCCCGACAGGGAGCGGCTACACCTTC
>many|TRBV30|-|TRBJ1-1
CAWTVRGWGTEAFF
TGTGCCTGGACCGTTAGGGGATGGGGGACTGAAGCTTTCTTT